The clone carrying this TCR beta chain was seen just once. What it binds is not known. The method was immunoSEQ multiplex PCR; TCRdb's version includes in-frame clones alone and lacks a portion of them. The sample has about 56,000 clones; approximately 93% are singletons. The data were obtained in a study of cytomegalovirus exposure and HLA in healthy donors. Study-wide findings and caveats: According to the study, about 180 TCR beta chains were cytomegalovirus-associated. Using the classifier, cytomegalovirus status was reportedly diagnosed with high specificity and sensitivity.

Germline CDR1 SNHLY, CDR2 FYNNEI. The CDR3 consists of 16 residues. Trimming pared 2 bases from V and 4 bases from J, leaving 15 bases between. The chain links TRBV2 to TRBJ1-3; perhaps TRBD1 as D (5 bases). The source is a woman between 18 and 30 years old in good health and CMV-seropositive. Sequencing used PBMCs. The CDR3 region has the DNA TGTGCCAGCAGTGAATGGACGGGGGTAAGGGGAAACACCATATATTTT. Translating it yields CASSEWTGVRGNTIYF. The full variable domain, its missing parts supplied by reference TRBV2 and TRBJ1-3, is EPEVTQTPSHQVTQMGQEVILRCVPISNHLYFYWYRQILGQKVEFLVSFYNNEISEKSEIFDDQFSVERPDGSNFTLKIRSTKLEDSAMYFCASSEWTGVRGNTIYFGEGSWLTVV.